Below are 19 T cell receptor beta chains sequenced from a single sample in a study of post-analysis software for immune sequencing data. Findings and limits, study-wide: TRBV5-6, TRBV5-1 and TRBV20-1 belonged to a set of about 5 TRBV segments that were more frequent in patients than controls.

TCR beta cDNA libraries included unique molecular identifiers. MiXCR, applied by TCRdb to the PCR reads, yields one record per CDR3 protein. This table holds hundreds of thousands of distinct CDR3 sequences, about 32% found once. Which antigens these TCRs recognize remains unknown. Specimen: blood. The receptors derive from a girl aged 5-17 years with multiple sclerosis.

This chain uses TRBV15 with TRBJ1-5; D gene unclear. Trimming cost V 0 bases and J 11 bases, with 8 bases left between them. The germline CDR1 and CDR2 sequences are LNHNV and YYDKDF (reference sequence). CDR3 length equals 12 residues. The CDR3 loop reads CATSRELKTQHF. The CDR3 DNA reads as TGTGCCACCAGCAGAGAGTTGAAGACCCAGCATTTT.

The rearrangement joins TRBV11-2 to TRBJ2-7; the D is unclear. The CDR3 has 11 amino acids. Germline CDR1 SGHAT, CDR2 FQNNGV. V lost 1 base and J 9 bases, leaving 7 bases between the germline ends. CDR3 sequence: CASSLGALQYF. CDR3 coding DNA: TGTGCCAGCAGCTTAGGTGCGTTGCAGTACTTC.

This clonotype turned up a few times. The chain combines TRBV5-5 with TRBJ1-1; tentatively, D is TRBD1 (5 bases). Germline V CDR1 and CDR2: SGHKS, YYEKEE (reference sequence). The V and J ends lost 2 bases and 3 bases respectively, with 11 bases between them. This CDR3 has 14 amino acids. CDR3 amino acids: CASSFRGGDTEAFF. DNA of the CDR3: TGTGCCAGCAGCTTTCGGGGGGGGGACACTGAAGCTTTCTTT.

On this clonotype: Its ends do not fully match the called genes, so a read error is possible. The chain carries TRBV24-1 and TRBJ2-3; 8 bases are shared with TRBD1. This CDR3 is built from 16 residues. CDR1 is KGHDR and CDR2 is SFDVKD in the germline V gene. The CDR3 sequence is CTTSDPKTGGTDTQYF. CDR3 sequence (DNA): TGTACCACCAGTGATCCCAAGACAGGGGGCACAGATACGCAGTATTTT.

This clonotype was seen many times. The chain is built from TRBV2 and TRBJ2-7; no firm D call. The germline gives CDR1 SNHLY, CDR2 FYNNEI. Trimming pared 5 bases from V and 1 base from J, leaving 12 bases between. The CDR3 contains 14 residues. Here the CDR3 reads CASSRRMDSYEQYF. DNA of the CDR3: TGTGCCAGCAGTCGAAGGATGGATTCCTACGAGCAGTACTTC.

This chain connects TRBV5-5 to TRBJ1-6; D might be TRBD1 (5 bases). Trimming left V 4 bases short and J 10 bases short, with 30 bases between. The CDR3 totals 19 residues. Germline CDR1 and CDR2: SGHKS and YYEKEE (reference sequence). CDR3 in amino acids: CASSPTFRTGAPNFSPLHF. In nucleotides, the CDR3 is TGTGCCAGCAGCCCAACGTTCAGGACCGGGGCCCCAAATTTCTCACCCCTCCACTTT.

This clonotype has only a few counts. CDR3 region: CAISDLGTGPGYTF. CDR3 coding DNA: TGTGCCATCAGTGACCTCGGGACAGGGCCTGGCTACACCTTC. V usage is TRBV10-3 and J usage is TRBJ1-2; TRBD1 matches 9 bases. The CDR3 is 14 residues long. The V and J ends lost 3 bases and 7 bases, in that order; junction bases with no gene match: 6. The V gene's germline CDR1 is ENHRY and CDR2 SYGVKD.

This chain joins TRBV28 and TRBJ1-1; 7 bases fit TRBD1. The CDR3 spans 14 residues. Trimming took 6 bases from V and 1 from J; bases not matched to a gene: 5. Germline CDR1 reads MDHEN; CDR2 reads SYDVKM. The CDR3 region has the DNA TGTGCCAGCAGAAGGCACAGGGGGAACACTGAAGCTTTCTTT. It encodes CASRRHRGNTEAFF.

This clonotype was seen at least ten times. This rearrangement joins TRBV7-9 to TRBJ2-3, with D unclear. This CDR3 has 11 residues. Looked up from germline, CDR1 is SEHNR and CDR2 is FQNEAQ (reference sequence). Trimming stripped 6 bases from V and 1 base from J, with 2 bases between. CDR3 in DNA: TGTGCCAGCAGGGGCACAGATACGCAGTATTTT. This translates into CASRGTDTQYF.

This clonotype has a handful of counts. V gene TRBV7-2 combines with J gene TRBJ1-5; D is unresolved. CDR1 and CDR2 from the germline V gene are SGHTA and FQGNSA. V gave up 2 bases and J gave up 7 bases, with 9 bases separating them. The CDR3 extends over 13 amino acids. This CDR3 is CASSLSEGQPQHF. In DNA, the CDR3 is TGTGCCAGCAGCTTATCGGAGGGACAGCCCCAGCATTTT.

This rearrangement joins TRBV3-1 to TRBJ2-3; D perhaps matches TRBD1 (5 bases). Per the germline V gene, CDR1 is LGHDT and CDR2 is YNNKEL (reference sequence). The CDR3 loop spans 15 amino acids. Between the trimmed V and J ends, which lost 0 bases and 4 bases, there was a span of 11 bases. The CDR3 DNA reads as TGTGCCAGCAGCCAAGAGAGCAGGGTCGCAGATACGCAGTATTTT. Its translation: CASSQESRVADTQYF.

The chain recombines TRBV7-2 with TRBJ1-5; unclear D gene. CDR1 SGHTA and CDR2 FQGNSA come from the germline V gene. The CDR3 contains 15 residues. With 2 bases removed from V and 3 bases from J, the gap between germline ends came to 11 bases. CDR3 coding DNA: TGTGCCAGCAGCTTAATCCCGGGTACCAATCAGCCCCAGCATTTT. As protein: CASSLIPGTNQPQHF.

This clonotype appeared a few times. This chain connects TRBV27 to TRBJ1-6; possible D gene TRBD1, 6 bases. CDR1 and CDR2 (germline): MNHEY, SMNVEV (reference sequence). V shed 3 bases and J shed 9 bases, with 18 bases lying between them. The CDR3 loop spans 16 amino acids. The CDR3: CASSFGVSGASSPLHF. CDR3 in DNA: TGTGCCAGCAGTTTTGGGGTTTCGGGGGCTAGTTCACCCCTCCACTTT.

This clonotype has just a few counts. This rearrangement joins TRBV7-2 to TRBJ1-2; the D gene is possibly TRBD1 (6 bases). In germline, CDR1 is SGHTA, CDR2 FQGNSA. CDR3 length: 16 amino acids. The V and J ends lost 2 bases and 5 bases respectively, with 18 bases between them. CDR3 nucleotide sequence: TGTGCCAGCAGCTTATGGGAGGGGGAGCCGGTATATGGCTACACCTTC. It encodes CASSLWEGEPVYGYTF. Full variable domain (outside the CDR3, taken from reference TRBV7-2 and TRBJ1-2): GAGVSQSPSNKVTEKGKDVELRCDPISGHTALYWYRQSLGQGLEFLIYFQGNSAPDKSGLPSDRFSAERTGGSVSTLTIQRTQQEDSAVYLCASSLWEGEPVYGYTFGSGTRLTVV.

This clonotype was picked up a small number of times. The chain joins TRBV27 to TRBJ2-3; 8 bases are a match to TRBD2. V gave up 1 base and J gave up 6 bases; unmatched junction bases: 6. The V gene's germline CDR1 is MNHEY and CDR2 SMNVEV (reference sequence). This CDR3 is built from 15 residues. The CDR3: CASSLFPSGSDTQYF. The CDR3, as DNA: TGTGCCAGCAGTTTATTTCCTAGCGGGTCTGATACGCAGTATTTT.

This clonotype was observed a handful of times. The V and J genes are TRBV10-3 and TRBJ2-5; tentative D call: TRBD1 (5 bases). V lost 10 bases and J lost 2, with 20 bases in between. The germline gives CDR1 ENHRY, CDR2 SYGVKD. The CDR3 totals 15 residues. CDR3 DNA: TGTGCCACCCGGAATCTCGACAGAATTCAAGAGACCCAGTACTTC. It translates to CATRNLDRIQETQYF.

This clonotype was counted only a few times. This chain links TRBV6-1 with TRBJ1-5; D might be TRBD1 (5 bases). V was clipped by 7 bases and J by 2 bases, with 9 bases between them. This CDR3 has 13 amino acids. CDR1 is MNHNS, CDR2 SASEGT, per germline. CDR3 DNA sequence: TGTGCCAGCACCTCGACAGGCAATCAGCCCCAGCATTTT. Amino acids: CASTSTGNQPQHF.

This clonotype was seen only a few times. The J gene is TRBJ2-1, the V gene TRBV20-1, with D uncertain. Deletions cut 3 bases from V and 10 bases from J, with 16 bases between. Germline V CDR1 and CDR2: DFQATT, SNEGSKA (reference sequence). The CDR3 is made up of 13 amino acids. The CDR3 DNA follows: TGCAGTGCTAGCGGAGCCCCCGCTTGGGAGCAGTTCTTC. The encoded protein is CSASGAPAWEQFF.

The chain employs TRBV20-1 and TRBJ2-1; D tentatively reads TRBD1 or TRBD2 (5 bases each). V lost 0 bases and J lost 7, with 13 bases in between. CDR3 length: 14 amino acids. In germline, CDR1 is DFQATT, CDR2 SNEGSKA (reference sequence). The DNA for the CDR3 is TGCAGTGCTAGAGATCGGGGCTGGGCAAATGAGCAGTTCTTC. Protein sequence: CSARDRGWANEQFF.